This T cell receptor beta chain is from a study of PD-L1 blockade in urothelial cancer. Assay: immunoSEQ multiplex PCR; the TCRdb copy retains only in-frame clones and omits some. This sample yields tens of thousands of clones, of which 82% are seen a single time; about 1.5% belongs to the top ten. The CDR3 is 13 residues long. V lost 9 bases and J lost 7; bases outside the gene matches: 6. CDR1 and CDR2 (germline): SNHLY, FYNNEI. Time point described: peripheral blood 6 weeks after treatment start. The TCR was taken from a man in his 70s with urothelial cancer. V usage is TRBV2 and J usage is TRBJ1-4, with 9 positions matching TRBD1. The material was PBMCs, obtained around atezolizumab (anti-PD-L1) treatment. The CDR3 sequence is CASTGTGFEKLFF. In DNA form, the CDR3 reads TGTGCCAGTACCGGGACAGGGTTTGAAAAACTGTTTTTT.